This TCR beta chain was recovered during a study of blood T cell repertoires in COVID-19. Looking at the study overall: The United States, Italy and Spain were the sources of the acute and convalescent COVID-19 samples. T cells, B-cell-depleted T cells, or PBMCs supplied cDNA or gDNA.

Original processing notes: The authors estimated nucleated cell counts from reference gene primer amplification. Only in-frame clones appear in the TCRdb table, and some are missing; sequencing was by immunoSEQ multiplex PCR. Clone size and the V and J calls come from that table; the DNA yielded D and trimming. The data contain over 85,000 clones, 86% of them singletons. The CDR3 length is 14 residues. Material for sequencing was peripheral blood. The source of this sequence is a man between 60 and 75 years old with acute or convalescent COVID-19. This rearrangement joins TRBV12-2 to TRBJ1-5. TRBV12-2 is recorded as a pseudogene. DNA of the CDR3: TGTGCAAGTCGCTCAGTGAGGTTTTCTCAGCCCCAGCATTTT. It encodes CASRSVRFSQPQHF.